This TCR beta chain is drawn from a study of spatial heterogeneity in lung cancer. In the study overall: The average appearance count of each unique TCR and UMI combination in raw reads was more than 9.5.

Stated time point: blood at routine non-recurrence follow-up after resection. From tumor, nontumor lung or frozen PBMC, whole RNA was taken unsorted for sequencing. As for this clonotype: Its cognate antigen is unknown.

V was clipped by 5 bases and J by 1 base, with 10 bases between them. The CDR3 has 14 amino acids. CDR1 and CDR2 (germline): KGHSY, FQNENV. Whole-study findings and limits: Detection of ubiquitous tumor TCRs in blood was higher at resection than follow-up.

All TCR cDNA molecules were individually tagged with a unique molecular identifier. TCRdb processed the 5' RACE reads anew with MiXCR; each CDR3 protein has one entry. The top ten hold roughly a fifth of the sample, which has around 27,000 distinct CDR3 sequences, around 6.1% seen once. The chain uses TRBV16 and TRBJ2-3; tentatively, D is TRBD2 (5 bases). The origin of this receptor is a male donor with early-stage non-small cell lung cancer. Source: PBMCs, taken at follow-up. The CDR3 here is CASSFSGGTDTQYF. The CDR3 nucleotides read TGTGCCAGCAGCTTCAGCGGCGGCACAGATACGCAGTATTTT.